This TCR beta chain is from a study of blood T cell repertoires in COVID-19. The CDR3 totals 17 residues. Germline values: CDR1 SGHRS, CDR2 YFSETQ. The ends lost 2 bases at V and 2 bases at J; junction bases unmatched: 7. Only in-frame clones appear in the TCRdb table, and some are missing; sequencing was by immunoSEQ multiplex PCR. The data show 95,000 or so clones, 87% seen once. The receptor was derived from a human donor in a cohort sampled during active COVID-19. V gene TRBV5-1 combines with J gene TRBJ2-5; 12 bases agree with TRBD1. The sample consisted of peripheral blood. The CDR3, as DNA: TGCGCCAGCAGCTTAGGGACAGGGGGCCGCTCGCAAGAGACCCAGTACTTC. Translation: CASSLGTGGRSQETQYF.